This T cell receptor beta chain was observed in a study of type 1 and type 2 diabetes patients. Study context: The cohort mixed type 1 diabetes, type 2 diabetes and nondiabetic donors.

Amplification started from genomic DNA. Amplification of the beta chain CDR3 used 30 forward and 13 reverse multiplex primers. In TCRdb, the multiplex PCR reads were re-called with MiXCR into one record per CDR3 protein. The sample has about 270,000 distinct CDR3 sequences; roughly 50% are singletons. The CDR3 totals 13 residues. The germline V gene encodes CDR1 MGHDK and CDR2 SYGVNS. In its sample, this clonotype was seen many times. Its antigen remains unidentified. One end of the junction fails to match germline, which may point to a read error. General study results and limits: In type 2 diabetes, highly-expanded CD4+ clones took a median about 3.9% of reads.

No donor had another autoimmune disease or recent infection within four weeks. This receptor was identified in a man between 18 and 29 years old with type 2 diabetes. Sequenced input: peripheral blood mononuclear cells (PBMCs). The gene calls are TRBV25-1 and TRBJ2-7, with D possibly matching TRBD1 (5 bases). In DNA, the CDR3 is TGTGCCAGCGGTGAAAGGGGTTACTACGAGCAGTACTTC. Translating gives CASGERGYYEQYF.